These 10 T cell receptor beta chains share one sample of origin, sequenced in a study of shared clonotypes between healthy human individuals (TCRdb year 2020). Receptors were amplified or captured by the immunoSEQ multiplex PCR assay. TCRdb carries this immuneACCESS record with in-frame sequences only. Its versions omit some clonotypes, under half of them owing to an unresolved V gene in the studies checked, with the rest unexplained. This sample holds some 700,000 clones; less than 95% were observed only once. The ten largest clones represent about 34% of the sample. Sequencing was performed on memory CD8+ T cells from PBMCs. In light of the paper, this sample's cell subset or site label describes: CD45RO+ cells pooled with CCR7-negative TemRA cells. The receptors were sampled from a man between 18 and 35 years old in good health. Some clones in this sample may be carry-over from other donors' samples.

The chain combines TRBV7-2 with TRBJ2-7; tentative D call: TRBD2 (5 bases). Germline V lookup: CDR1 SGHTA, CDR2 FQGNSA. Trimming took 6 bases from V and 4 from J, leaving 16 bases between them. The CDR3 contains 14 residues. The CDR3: CASSSPGSGYEQYF. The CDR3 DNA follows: TGTGCCAGCAGTTCCCCGGGGAGTGGTTACGAGCAGTACTTC. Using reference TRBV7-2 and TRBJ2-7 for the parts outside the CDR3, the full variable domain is GAGVSQSPSNKVTEKGKDVELRCDPISGHTALYWYRQSLGQGLEFLIYFQGNSAPDKSGLPSDRFSAERTGGSVSTLTIQRTQQEDSAVYLCASSSPGSGYEQYFGPGTRLTVT.

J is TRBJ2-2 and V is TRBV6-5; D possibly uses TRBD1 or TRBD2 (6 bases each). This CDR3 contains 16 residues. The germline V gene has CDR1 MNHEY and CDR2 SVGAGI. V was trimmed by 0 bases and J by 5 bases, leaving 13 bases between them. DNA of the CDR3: TGTGCCAGCAGTTACTCCGCGGGAACAGGGACCGGGGAGCTGTTTTTT. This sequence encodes CASSYSAGTGTGELFF.

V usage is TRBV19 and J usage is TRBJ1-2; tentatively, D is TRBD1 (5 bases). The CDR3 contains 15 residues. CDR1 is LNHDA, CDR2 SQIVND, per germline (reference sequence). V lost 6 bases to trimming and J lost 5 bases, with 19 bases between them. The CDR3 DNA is TGTGCCAGTAGCCCAAAGGGAATCGGGGGATATGGCTACACCTTC. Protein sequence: CASSPKGIGGYGYTF. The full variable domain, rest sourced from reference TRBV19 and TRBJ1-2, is DGGITQSPKYLFRKEGQNVTLSCEQNLNHDAMYWYRQDPGQGLRLIYYSQIVNDFQKGDIAEGYSVSREKKESFPLTVTSAQKNPTAFYLCASSPKGIGGYGYTFGSGTRLTVV.

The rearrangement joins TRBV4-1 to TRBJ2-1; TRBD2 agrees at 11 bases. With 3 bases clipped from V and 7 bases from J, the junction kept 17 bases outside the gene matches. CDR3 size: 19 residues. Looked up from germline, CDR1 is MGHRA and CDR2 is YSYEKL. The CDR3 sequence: CASSQRLAGLPPGVNEQFF. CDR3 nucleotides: TGCGCCAGCAGCCAGCGACTAGCGGGACTCCCCCCCGGGGTGAATGAGCAGTTCTTC.

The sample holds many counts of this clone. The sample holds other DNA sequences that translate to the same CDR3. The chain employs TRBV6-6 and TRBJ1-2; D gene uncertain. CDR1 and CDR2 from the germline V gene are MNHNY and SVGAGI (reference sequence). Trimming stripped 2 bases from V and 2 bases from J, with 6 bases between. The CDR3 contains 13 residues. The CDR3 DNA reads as TGTGCCAGCAGTTACGTGGACAACTATGGCTACACCTTC. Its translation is CASSYVDNYGYTF.

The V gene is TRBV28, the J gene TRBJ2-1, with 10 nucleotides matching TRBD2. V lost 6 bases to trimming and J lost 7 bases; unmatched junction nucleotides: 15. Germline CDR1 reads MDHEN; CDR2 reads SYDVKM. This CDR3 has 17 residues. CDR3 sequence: CASRPIRTSGPFNEQFF. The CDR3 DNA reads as TGTGCCAGCAGGCCTATCAGGACTAGCGGCCCGTTTAATGAGCAGTTCTTC.

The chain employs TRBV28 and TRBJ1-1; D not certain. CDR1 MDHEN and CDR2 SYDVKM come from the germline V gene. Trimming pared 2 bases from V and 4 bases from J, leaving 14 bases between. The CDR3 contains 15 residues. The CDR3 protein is CASSLEATPTTEAFF. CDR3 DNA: TGTGCCAGCAGTTTAGAGGCCACCCCCACCACTGAAGCTTTCTTT.

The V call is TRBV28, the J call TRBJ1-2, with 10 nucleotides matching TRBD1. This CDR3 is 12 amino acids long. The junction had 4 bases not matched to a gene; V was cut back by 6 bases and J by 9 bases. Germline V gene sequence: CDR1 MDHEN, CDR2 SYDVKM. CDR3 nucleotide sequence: TGTGCCAGCAGAGGACAGGGGGGGAGCTACACCTTC. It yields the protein CASRGQGGSYTF.

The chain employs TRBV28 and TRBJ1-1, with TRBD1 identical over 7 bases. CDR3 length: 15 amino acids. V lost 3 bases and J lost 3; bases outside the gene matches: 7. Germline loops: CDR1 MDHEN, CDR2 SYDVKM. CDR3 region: CASSFLRDRYTEAFF. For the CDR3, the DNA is TGTGCCAGCAGTTTCCTCCGGGACAGATACACTGAAGCTTTCTTT.

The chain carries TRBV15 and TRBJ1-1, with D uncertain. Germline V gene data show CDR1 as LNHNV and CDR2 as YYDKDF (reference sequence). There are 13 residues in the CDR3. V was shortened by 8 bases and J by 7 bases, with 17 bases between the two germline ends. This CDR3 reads CATRGGRTLEAFF. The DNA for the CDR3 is TGTGCCACCCGGGGAGGGCGAACTCTTGAAGCTTTCTTT.